This T cell receptor (beta chain) originates from a study of cytomegalovirus exposure and HLA in healthy donors. Findings of the study overall: The study dropped some indistinguishable V segments, TRBV6-2 and TRBV6-3 among them.

13 Jbeta primers and 60 Vbeta primers were used for the PCR. This table comes from immunoSEQ multiplex PCR, and its TCRdb copy is limited to in-frame clones, with some not included. The sample holds 120,000 or so clones, around 85% seen once. Only one count was recorded for this clone. Its antigen remains unidentified. J lost 11 bases, V lost 4 bases, and 8 bases had no gene match. The CDR3 runs to 15 residues. Germline V lookup: CDR1 SEHNR, CDR2 FQNEAQ (reference sequence). The sample comprised PBMCs. The receptor comes from a man aged 18 to 35 in good health and CMV-seropositive. The V gene is TRBV7-9, the J gene TRBJ1-6, with 10 bases lining up with TRBD1. The CDR3 coding sequence is TGTGCCAGCAGCTCCGGATCGGGACAGGGGACACCCCTCCACTTT. Protein product: CASSSGSGQGTPLHF.